This entry features one T cell receptor beta chain sequence. Its antigen is unidentified. Germline V lookup: CDR1 MNHEY, CDR2 SVGAGI. Trimming pared 6 bases from V and 8 bases from J, leaving 19 bases between. This CDR3 has 15 residues. Pooled together were second doses at about 4 or about 12 weeks. This entry belongs to a study of T cell responses to AZD1222 COVID-19 vaccine. Sequencing used immunoSEQ multiplex PCR; TCRdb keeps in-frame clones, though not all of them. This sample has tens of thousands of clones; less than 95% occur once, and the top ten carry about 3.5%. General study points: Seropositive AZD1222 recipients at baseline numbered only 5 or 6. Vaccine-associated CD4 TCRs ranged over spike, dominating at 160-218 and 743-854.

This clonotype was sampled from an adult who received the AZD1222 COVID-19 vaccine. The starting material was peripheral blood, obtained 28 days after the second AZD1222 dose. This chain uses TRBV6-5 with TRBJ1-4; maybe TRBD1 (5 bases). The CDR3 sequence is CASSSRGIGGEKLFF. CDR3 in DNA: TGTGCCAGCAGCTCACGTGGGATCGGGGGGGAAAAACTGTTTTTT.